This T cell receptor beta chain was profiled in a study of CD8 T cells in Susac syndrome. Random hexamers were used to reverse transcribe the RNA input (roughly 0.5 to 1 ug). TCRdb re-analysed the immunoSEQ multiplex PCR reads in MiXCR, keeping a single row per CDR3 protein. The sample lists about 130,000 distinct CDR3 sequences; 93% were seen once. With respect to this clonotype: What it binds is unknown.

The study used treatment-naive patients who had stable or active relapsing-remitting disease as multiple sclerosis controls. Study-wide results and limits: The study admitted that it had a relatively small number of individuals in its TCR sequencing and HLA analysis.

V gave up 9 bases and J gave up 4 bases, with 15 bases separating them. The CDR3 length is 13 residues. Germline V lookup: CDR1 MNHEY, CDR2 SVGAGI. Sample: CD8+ T cells from PBMCs. This clonotype was obtained from a human donor with multiple sclerosis. The genes are TRBV6-5 and TRBJ2-5; possible D gene TRBD1, 6 bases. The CDR3 DNA reads as TGTGCCAGTACAGGGTATGGTGGAGAGACCCAGTACTTC. Protein product: CASTGYGGETQYF.